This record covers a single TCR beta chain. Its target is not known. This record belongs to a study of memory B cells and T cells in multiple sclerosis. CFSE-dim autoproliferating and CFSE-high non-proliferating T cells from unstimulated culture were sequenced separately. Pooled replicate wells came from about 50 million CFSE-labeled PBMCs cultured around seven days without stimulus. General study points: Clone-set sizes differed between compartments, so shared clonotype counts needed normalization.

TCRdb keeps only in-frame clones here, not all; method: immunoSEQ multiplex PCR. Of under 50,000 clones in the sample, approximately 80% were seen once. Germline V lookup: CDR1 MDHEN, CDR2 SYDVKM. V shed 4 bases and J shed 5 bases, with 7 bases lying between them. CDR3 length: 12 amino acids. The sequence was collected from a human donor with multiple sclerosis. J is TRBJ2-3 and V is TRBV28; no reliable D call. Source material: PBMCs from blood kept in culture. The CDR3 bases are TGTGCCAGCAGTTGGTGGGAAGATACGCAGTATTTT. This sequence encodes CASSWWEDTQYF.